This T cell receptor (beta chain) originates from a study of cytomegalovirus exposure and HLA in healthy donors. For the study at large: Out of roughly 200 million T cells, an earlier analysis found more than 95 million unique TCR beta sequences in total.

Both 60 Vbeta primers and 13 Jbeta primers went into the PCR. The table came from immunoSEQ multiplex PCR; TCRdb's copy has only in-frame clones and leaves some out. Among under 100,000 clones listed, roughly 58% were seen once. Study results and caveats: Using the classifier, cytomegalovirus status was reportedly diagnosed with high specificity and sensitivity.

The CDR3 sequence is 18 residues long. Germline V gene lookup returns CDR1 LNHDA and CDR2 SQIVND (reference sequence). J was trimmed by 3 bases and V by 5 bases; bases with no gene match: 16. This clone was counted between two and nine times. Antigen: not known. The sample consisted of PBMCs. The chain recombines TRBV19 with TRBJ1-5, with 7 positions matching TRBD1. This TCR was recovered from a woman between 25 and 40 years old in good health and CMV-seropositive. The CDR3 coding sequence is TGTGCCAGTAGTGGCAGAACATCGACAGGGCACCTCAATCAGCCCCAGCATTTT. Residues: CASSGRTSTGHLNQPQHF.